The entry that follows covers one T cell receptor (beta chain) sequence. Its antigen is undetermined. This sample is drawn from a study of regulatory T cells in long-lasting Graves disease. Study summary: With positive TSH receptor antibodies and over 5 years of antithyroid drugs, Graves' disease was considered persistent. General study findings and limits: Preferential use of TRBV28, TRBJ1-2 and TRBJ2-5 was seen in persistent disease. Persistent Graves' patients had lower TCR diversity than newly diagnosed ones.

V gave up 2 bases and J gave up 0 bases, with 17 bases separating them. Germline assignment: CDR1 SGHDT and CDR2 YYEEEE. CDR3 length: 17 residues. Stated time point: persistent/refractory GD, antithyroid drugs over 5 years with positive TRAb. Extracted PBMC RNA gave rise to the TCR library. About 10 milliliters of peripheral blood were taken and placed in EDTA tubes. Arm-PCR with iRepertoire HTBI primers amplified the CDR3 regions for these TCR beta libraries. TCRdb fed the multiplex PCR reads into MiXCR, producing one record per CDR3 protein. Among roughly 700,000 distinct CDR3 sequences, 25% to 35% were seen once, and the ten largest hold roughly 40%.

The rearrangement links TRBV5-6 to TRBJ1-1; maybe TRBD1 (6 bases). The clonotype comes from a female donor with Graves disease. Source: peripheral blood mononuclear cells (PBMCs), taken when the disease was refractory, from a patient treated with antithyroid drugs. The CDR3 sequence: CASSLMSRGRLNTEAFF. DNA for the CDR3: TGTGCCAGCAGCTTAATGAGCAGGGGCCGTCTGAACACTGAAGCTTTCTTT. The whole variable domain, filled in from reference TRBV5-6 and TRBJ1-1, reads DAGVTQSPTHLIKTRGQQVTLRCSPKSGHDTVSWYQQALGQGPQFIFQYYEEEERQRGNFPDRFSGHQFPNYSSELNVNALLLGDSALYLCASSLMSRGRLNTEAFFGQGTRLTVV.